These 26 T cell receptor beta chains were all obtained from the same sample, sequenced in a study of blood T cell repertoires in COVID-19. Assay: immunoSEQ multiplex PCR; the TCRdb copy retains only in-frame clones and omits some. The sample contains fewer than 400,000 clones, 85% of which appear only once. Source material: peripheral blood. These receptors originate from a young woman with acute or convalescent COVID-19.

The rearrangement joins TRBV3-1 (or the pseudogene TRBV3-2) to TRBJ2-7; D is unresolved. This CDR3 has 12 amino acids. V shed 1 base and J shed 4 bases, with 5 bases lying between them. Germline V gene lookup returns CDR1 LGHDT and CDR2 YNNKEL (reference sequence). DNA for the CDR3: TGTGCCAGCAGCCAAGCCTTGTACGAGCAGTACTTC. Translated: CASSQALYEQYF.

V is TRBV6-5 and J is TRBJ1-1; 9 nucleotides align to TRBD1. J was trimmed by 5 bases and V by 3 bases; bases with no gene match: 1. The CDR3 has 13 residues. Germline values: CDR1 MNHEY, CDR2 SVGAGI. CDR3 sequence (DNA): TGTGCCAGCAGTTATGGACAGGGGACTGAAGCTTTCTTT. Amino acid sequence: CASSYGQGTEAFF.

V usage is TRBV2 and J usage is TRBJ1-2, with TRBD1 identical over 10 bases. Germline V gene sequence: CDR1 SNHLY, CDR2 FYNNEI. The trim removed 11 bases at V and 4 bases at J, leaving 7 bases unmatched. This CDR3 has 13 residues. DNA of the CDR3: TGTGCCCGCTCCGGGACAGGGGTCTATGGCTACACCTTC. Translation gives CARSGTGVYGYTF.

V is TRBV19 and J is TRBJ2-1; perhaps TRBD1 as D (5 bases). Trimming left V 7 bases short and J 3 bases short, with 16 bases between. CDR3 length equals 15 residues. Per the germline V gene, CDR1 is LNHDA and CDR2 is SQIVND (reference sequence). CDR3 DNA: TGTGCCAGTACCCTTAAAGACAGCCTCTACAATGAGCAGTTCTTC. It specifies CASTLKDSLYNEQFF.

V usage is TRBV19 and J usage is TRBJ1-5, with 8 positions matching TRBD1. The junction had 9 bases not matched to a gene; V was cut back by 8 bases and J by 6 bases. Germline V gene lookup returns CDR1 LNHDA and CDR2 SQIVND (reference sequence). This CDR3 is 14 amino acids long. The CDR3 sequence: CASHDRGRGQPQHF. CDR3 bases: TGTGCCAGTCACGACAGGGGTAGAGGTCAGCCCCAGCATTTT. The whole variable domain, filled in from reference TRBV19 and TRBJ1-5, reads DGGITQSPKYLFRKEGQNVTLSCEQNLNHDAMYWYRQDPGQGLRLIYYSQIVNDFQKGDIAEGYSVSREKKESFPLTVTSAQKNPTAFYLCASHDRGRGQPQHFGDGTRLSIL.

The chain recombines TRBV5-1 with TRBJ2-1; 7 positions match TRBD2. The CDR3 is made up of 15 amino acids. After removal of 0 bases from V and 7 bases from J, the junction contained 7 bases not matched to a gene. Per germline, CDR1 SGHRS and CDR2 YFSETQ. For the CDR3, the DNA is TGCGCCAGCAGCTTGGGATCTAGCGGCGGAAATGAGCAGTTCTTC. Amino acid sequence: CASSLGSSGGNEQFF.

V usage is TRBV6-5 and J usage is TRBJ1-1; a weak D match, TRBD1 (5 bases). Germline V gene lookup returns CDR1 MNHEY and CDR2 SVGAGI. Trimming took 6 bases from V and 9 from J, leaving 17 bases between them. This CDR3 contains 13 residues. The chain's CDR3 is CASSDVLGLKAFF. CDR3 coding DNA: TGTGCCAGCAGCGACGTCTTGGGGCTAAAAGCTTTCTTT.

The genes are TRBV20-1 and TRBJ1-2; the D is unclear. This CDR3 has 13 amino acids. Trimming removed 3 bases from V and 2 bases from J, with 10 bases in between. Germline values: CDR1 DFQATT, CDR2 SNEGSKA (reference sequence). CDR3 DNA sequence: TGCAGTGCTAGTGCCGGAGTAAACTATGGCTACACCTTC. As protein: CSASAGVNYGYTF.

V gene TRBV10-3 combines with J gene TRBJ1-5; D remains unclear. The germline V gene encodes CDR1 ENHRY and CDR2 SYGVKD. Trimming stripped 0 bases from V and 3 bases from J, with 9 bases between. CDR3 length: 15 amino acids. CDR3 bases: TGTGCCATCAGTGAGTCAAGAGGGTCCAATCAGCCCCAGCATTTT. Amino acid sequence: CAISESRGSNQPQHF.

This clone was picked up a small number of times. V gene TRBV5-1 combines with J gene TRBJ1-1; D uncertain. Trimming removed 1 base at V and 4 bases at J, with 8 bases between. This CDR3 contains 13 residues. Germline V gene lookup returns CDR1 SGHRS and CDR2 YFSETQ. DNA of the CDR3: TGCGCCAGCAGCTTGAACGGGGTCACTGAAGCTTTCTTT. Amino acid sequence: CASSLNGVTEAFF.

V and J are TRBV2 and TRBJ2-3; 10 bases match TRBD2. Germline CDR1 and CDR2: SNHLY and FYNNEI. The V and J ends lost 7 bases and 0 bases, in that order; junction bases with no gene match: 4. The length of the CDR3 is 15 residues. CDR3 sequence reads: CASTQLAGSTDTQYF. CDR3 sequence (DNA): TGTGCCAGCACCCAACTAGCGGGGAGCACAGATACGCAGTATTTT.

This rearrangement joins TRBV11-1 to TRBJ1-1; 9 nucleotides align to TRBD1. Germline V gene sequence: CDR1 SGHAT, CDR2 FQDESV (reference sequence). Losses at the gene ends were 5 bases for V and 1 base for J; bases not matched to a gene: 8. This CDR3 is 16 amino acids long. CDR3 loop: CASSAPQGAWNTEAFF. DNA of the CDR3: TGTGCCAGCAGCGCCCCACAGGGGGCTTGGAACACTGAAGCTTTCTTT.

The chain employs TRBV12-5 and TRBJ2-7, with TRBD1 matching 7 bases. CDR1 is LGHNT, CDR2 FRNRAP, per germline. Trimming cost V 6 bases and J 5 bases; bases outside gene matches: 7. The CDR3 totals 13 residues. The CDR3 spells CASGLTGLNEQYF. The DNA for the CDR3 is TGTGCTAGTGGCCTGACAGGGCTCAACGAGCAGTACTTC.

The chain uses TRBV19 and TRBJ2-7; 10 nucleotides align to TRBD1. Per the germline V gene, CDR1 is LNHDA and CDR2 is SQIVND (reference sequence). V was clipped by 10 bases and J by 3 bases; unmatched bases: 6. This CDR3 region has 13 residues. The CDR3 is CATATGGSYEQYF. CDR3 coding DNA: TGTGCCACCGCGACAGGGGGCAGCTACGAGCAGTACTTC.

The chain employs TRBV27 and TRBJ1-3, with D uncertain. The CDR3 covers 15 residues. Germline V gene sequence: CDR1 MNHEY, CDR2 SMNVEV (reference sequence). V lost 8 bases, J lost 3 bases, and 17 bases lay in between. CDR3 nucleotides: TGTGCCAGCGCTCCCGACGGGAATATTGGAAACACCATATATTTT. Translation: CASAPDGNIGNTIYF.

The table lists this clone with a few counts. The chain uses TRBV3-1 (or the pseudogene TRBV3-2) and TRBJ2-5, with TRBD2 identical over 9 bases. Looked up from germline, CDR1 is LGHDT and CDR2 is YNNKEL (reference sequence). The junction had 11 bases not matched to a gene; V was cut back by 2 bases and J by 4 bases. This CDR3 is built from 17 residues. CDR3 bases: TGTGCCAGCAGCCAAATGCGAGCGGGAGGAGGGGGAGAGACCCAGTACTTC. Protein sequence: CASSQMRAGGGGETQYF.

The chain couples TRBV19 to TRBJ2-7; the D is unclear. Between the trimmed V and J ends, which lost 2 bases and 5 bases, there was a span of 13 bases. The germline V gene encodes CDR1 LNHDA and CDR2 SQIVND (reference sequence). The CDR3 covers 14 residues. The CDR3 nucleotides read TGTGCCAGTAGTATAACACAGTCAGACCACGAGCAGTACTTC. Its translation is CASSITQSDHEQYF.

V is TRBV2 and J is TRBJ2-6, with a possible D match to TRBD1 (5 bases). From germline, CDR1 is SNHLY and CDR2 FYNNEI. The V and J ends lost 3 bases and 0 bases respectively, with 9 bases between them. The CDR3 is 16 residues long. CDR3 sequence (DNA): TGTGCCAGCAGTGAGGGGCAGACCTCTGGGGCCAACGTCCTGACTTTC. Translation gives CASSEGQTSGANVLTF.

The gene calls are TRBV24-1 and TRBJ2-2; D gene ambiguous. The CDR3 runs to 14 residues. The ends were cut back, 5 bases at V and 5 bases at J, with 11 bases in the middle. Germline CDR1 and CDR2: KGHDR and SFDVKD. The CDR3 here is CATSGPPGTGELFF. The CDR3 DNA is TGTGCCACCAGTGGACCACCAGGTACCGGGGAGCTGTTTTTT.

This clone was counted once. The chain carries TRBV9 and TRBJ1-4; a possible D gene is TRBD1 (6 bases). The CDR3 has 15 amino acids. In germline, CDR1 is SGDLS, CDR2 YYNGEE. Trimming cost V 3 bases and J 0 bases, with 9 bases left between them. Here the CDR3 reads CASSADSATNEKLFF. The CDR3 coding sequence is TGTGCCAGCAGCGCGGACAGTGCAACTAATGAAAAACTGTTTTTT.

The chain joins TRBV27 to TRBJ2-5; TRBD2 is a possible D gene (6 bases). V was cut by 5 bases and J by 5 bases, with 18 bases left in between. This CDR3 comprises 15 residues. CDR1 is MNHEY, CDR2 SMNVEV, per germline (reference sequence). CDR3 in amino acids: CASSTPRGSGETQYF. The CDR3 region has the DNA TGTGCCAGCAGTACTCCTCGGGGGTCTGGGGAGACCCAGTACTTC.

This clone was picked up a small number of times. The chain employs TRBV19 and TRBJ1-5, with D possibly TRBD1 on 6 matching bases. The CDR3 sequence is 16 residues long. V lost 1 base to trimming and J lost 5 bases, with 15 bases between them. Per germline, CDR1 LNHDA and CDR2 SQIVND (reference sequence). CDR3 region: CASSIGGRGFYQPQHF. CDR3 nucleotide sequence: TGTGCCAGTAGTATAGGCGGTAGGGGGTTTTATCAGCCCCAGCATTTT. The variable domain in full, completed from reference TRBV19 and TRBJ1-5, reads DGGITQSPKYLFRKEGQNVTLSCEQNLNHDAMYWYRQDPGQGLRLIYYSQIVNDFQKGDIAEGYSVSREKKESFPLTVTSAQKNPTAFYLCASSIGGRGFYQPQHFGDGTRLSIL.

The chain employs TRBV7-3 and TRBJ1-3; no definite D call. The germline gives CDR1 SGHTA, CDR2 FQGTGA. Trimming took off 6 bases at V and 0 bases at J, with 18 bases between the two ends. The CDR3 is 17 residues long. The DNA of the CDR3 is TGTGCCAGCAGAGCGACTAAGGACGTGAGCTCTGGAAACACCATATATTTT. It translates to CASRATKDVSSGNTIYF.

The gene calls are TRBV5-4 and TRBJ2-7; 7 positions agree with TRBD2. V was clipped by 4 bases and J by 2 bases; unmatched bases: 9. CDR1 is SGHNT, CDR2 YYREEE, per germline (reference sequence). The CDR3 totals 15 residues. The CDR3 sequence is CASSKGSGATYEQYF. CDR3 bases: TGTGCCAGCAGCAAAGGGAGCGGGGCGACCTACGAGCAGTACTTC.

The V and J genes are TRBV5-1 and TRBJ1-2; TRBD1 agrees at 10 bases. This CDR3 is built from 16 residues. Germline CDR1 SGHRS, CDR2 YFSETQ. Trimming took 4 bases from V and 6 from J; bases not matched to a gene: 12. CDR3 amino acids: CASSQGRGDRGDGYTF. CDR3 bases: TGCGCCAGCAGCCAAGGCCGTGGGGACAGGGGAGATGGCTACACCTTC.

V gene TRBV20-1 combines with J gene TRBJ1-3, with no clear D. Germline V lookup: CDR1 DFQATT, CDR2 SNEGSKA (reference sequence). CDR3 size: 17 residues. The germline V and J ends were trimmed by 3 bases and 0 bases, with 18 bases remaining between them. DNA for the CDR3: TGCAGTGCTAGTGTCGAATTGGGGAGCTACTCTGGAAACACCATATATTTT. Protein product: CSASVELGSYSGNTIYF.